A single sample gave rise to the 31 T cell receptor beta chains below, sequenced in a study of metastatic and nonmetastatic thyroid tumors. TCRdb reprocessed the PCR reads using MiXCR. The sample lists over 15,000 clones; 30% to 35% were seen once. No treatment had been given to any patient before thyroid surgery. The material sequenced was blood. These receptor sequences come from a female donor with papillary thyroid cancer or a benign thyroid nodule (not recorded which). Some clones in this sample may be carry-over from other donors' samples.

The chain couples TRBV30 to TRBJ1-6; D gene uncertain. From germline, CDR1 is GTSNPN and CDR2 SVGIG (reference sequence). Trimming left V 1 base short and J 7 bases short, with 8 bases between. The CDR3 has 13 residues. CDR3: CAWSGRENSPLHF. Here the CDR3 DNA reads TGTGCCTGGAGTGGACGGGAAAATTCACCCCTCCACTTT.

The rearrangement joins TRBV30 to TRBJ2-7; a weak D match, TRBD1 (6 bases). Trimming removed 0 bases from V and 2 bases from J, with 14 bases in between. The CDR3 spans 15 residues. Germline CDR1 GTSNPN, CDR2 SVGIG (reference sequence). CDR3 DNA sequence: TGTGCCTGGAGTGTTATGCAGGGGTCCACCTACGAGCAGTACTTC. Translation gives CAWSVMQGSTYEQYF.

This clone was detected ten times or more. The CDR3 here is CSAHYNRDGGETQYF. CDR3 in DNA: TGCAGTGCTCACTACAATCGGGACGGGGGAGAGACCCAGTACTTC. The V gene is TRBV20-1, the J gene TRBJ2-5, with a possible D match to TRBD2 (6 bases). The V and J ends lost 5 bases and 4 bases respectively, with 20 bases between them. CDR3 length equals 15 residues. Germline lookup yields CDR1 DFQATT and CDR2 SNEGSKA (reference sequence).

This clone qualifies as medium-sized (0.01 to 0.1%). This chain connects TRBV10-3 to TRBJ2-1, with 9 bases aligning to TRBD1. CDR1 is ENHRY and CDR2 is SYGVKD in the germline V gene. With 2 bases clipped from V and 8 bases from J, the junction kept 7 bases outside the gene matches. CDR3 length equals 15 residues. The CDR3 region has the DNA TGTGCCATCAGTGAGGGCAGGGGGACAGGGCATGAGCAGTTCTTC. The encoded protein is CAISEGRGTGHEQFF.

In its sample, this clone was seen once. The chain combines TRBV5-1 with TRBJ1-2; TRBD1 aligns across 7 bases. CDR3 length: 18 amino acids. In germline, CDR1 is SGHRS, CDR2 YFSETQ. The ends lost 3 bases at V and 3 bases at J; junction bases unmatched: 17. CDR3 sequence reads: CASSSGLTGRGFDYGYTF. CDR3 DNA sequence: TGCGCCAGCAGCTCAGGATTGACAGGGAGGGGCTTTGACTATGGCTACACCTTC.

Note on this clone: One end of the junction varies from germline; a read error may be responsible. This sequence joins TRBV5-1 and TRBJ2-1; possible D gene TRBD2, 6 bases. Germline loops: CDR1 SGHRS, CDR2 YFSETQ. This CDR3 spans 14 amino acids. The CDR3 loop reads CASSLERTGEEHSF. In DNA form, the CDR3 reads TGCGCCAGCAGCTTGGAAAGGACGGGGGAGGAGCATTCCTTC.

This clone was seen more than once but under ten times. The gene calls are TRBV6-1 and TRBJ1-4, with 8 positions matching TRBD1. The CDR3 spans 15 residues. The V and J ends lost 6 bases and 5 bases, in that order; junction bases with no gene match: 8. CDR1 is MNHNS and CDR2 is SASEGT in the germline V gene. CDR3 amino acids: CASSQETGVNEKLFF. CDR3 in DNA: TGTGCCAGCAGCCAGGAGACAGGGGTCAATGAAAAACTGTTTTTT.

By share, this clone ranks as medium-sized. The V call is TRBV4-3, the J call TRBJ2-7; D is perhaps TRBD2 (6 bases). V lost 3 bases and J lost 7, with 16 bases in between. In germline, CDR1 is LGHNA, CDR2 YSLEER. The length of the CDR3 is 14 residues. The CDR3 reads CASSQDGGTGEQYF. The CDR3 DNA follows: TGCGCCAGCAGCCAGGACGGGGGTACTGGGGAGCAGTACTTC.

Relative to its sample, this clone is medium-sized. The rearrangement uses TRBV19 and TRBJ1-1; no clear D gene. The CDR3 consists of 14 residues. Germline CDR1 is LNHDA and CDR2 is SQIVND (reference sequence). The V end lost 4 bases, the J end lost 8 bases, and 17 bases lay between the germline ends. CDR3 residues: CASSTNSEPKEAFF. The DNA for the CDR3 is TGTGCCAGTAGTACAAACAGTGAACCGAAAGAAGCTTTCTTT.

A remark on this clone: Compared with germline, one end of the junction differs, possibly owing to a read error. The V gene is TRBV4-1, the J gene TRBJ2-7; D not certain. Germline V gives CDR1 MGHRA, CDR2 YSYEKL. There are 13 residues in the CDR3. CDR3 DNA sequence: TGCGCCAGCAGCCCCCCCCTCTCCTACGAGCAGCACTTC. Its protein is CASSPPLSYEQHF.

This clone was seen a few times. A clone one base away is much larger, so this may be a read error. The V gene is TRBV28, the J gene TRBJ2-1, with D possibly being TRBD2 (7 bases). CDR1 MDHEN and CDR2 SYDVKM come from the germline V gene. The CDR3 totals 16 residues. CDR3 residues: CASSSARLTGGNEKFF. CDR3 sequence (DNA): TGTGCCAGCAGTTCTGCGAGACTAACGGGGGGCAATGAGAAGTTCTTC.

The chain uses TRBV2 and TRBJ1-6; no definite D call. CDR1 and CDR2 from the germline V gene are SNHLY and FYNNEI. Trimming took off 3 bases at V and 9 bases at J, with 15 bases between the two ends. The CDR3 loop spans 15 amino acids. The CDR3 region has the DNA TGTGCCAGCAGTGAGGTACGGATGTCTAGTTCACCCCTCCACTTT. This codes for CASSEVRMSSSPLHF. The whole variable domain, filled in from reference TRBV2 and TRBJ1-6, reads EPEVTQTPSHQVTQMGQEVILRCVPISNHLYFYWYRQILGQKVEFLVSFYNNEISEKSEIFDDQFSVERPDGSNFTLKIRSTKLEDSAMYFCASSEVRMSSSPLHFGNGTRLTVT.

This clone was observed at least ten times. The chain recombines TRBV5-7 with TRBJ2-3; TRBD1 might be the D (6 bases). TRBV5-7 qualifies as an ORF whose function is uncertain. The CDR3 contains 14 residues. V lost 5 bases, J lost 5 bases, and 15 bases lay in between. The CDR3 loop reads CASRSRQGRDTQYF. The CDR3 bases are TGTGCCAGCAGGTCGAGGCAGGGGAGAGATACGCAGTATTTT.

This clone is labeled as medium-sized. The chain is built from TRBV19 and TRBJ2-7; weak D call: TRBD2 (6 bases). Germline CDR1 is LNHDA and CDR2 is SQIVND (reference sequence). V was shortened by 5 bases and J by 6 bases, with 17 bases between the two germline ends. This CDR3 spans 14 amino acids. In DNA form, the CDR3 reads TGTGCCAGTAGTTCGGGGGACTCCTTTTCCGAGCAGTACTTC. It is translated as CASSSGDSFSEQYF.

This clone has only a few counts. The rearrangement uses TRBV28 and TRBJ2-7; D possibly corresponds to TRBD1 (6 bases). CDR1 MDHEN and CDR2 SYDVKM come from the germline V gene. V lost 5 bases, J lost 2 bases, and 13 bases lay in between. The CDR3 extends over 14 amino acids. This CDR3 is CASSPTRDTYEQYF. Here the CDR3 DNA reads TGTGCCAGCAGTCCTACAAGGGACACCTACGAGCAGTACTTC.

This clone is medium-sized (0.01 to 0.1%) in the sample. This CDR3 reads CASSIGGQPQHF. Here the CDR3 DNA reads TGTGCCAGTAGTATTGGGGGTCAGCCCCAGCATTTT. The V call is TRBV19, the J call TRBJ1-5, with D possibly TRBD1 on 5 matching bases. From germline, CDR1 is LNHDA and CDR2 SQIVND (reference sequence). V was trimmed by 3 bases and J by 6 bases, leaving 6 bases between them. This CDR3 comprises 12 residues.

Here the CDR3 reads CSARDHRVMNTEAFF. In DNA, the CDR3 is TGCAGTGCTAGGGACCACAGGGTCATGAACACTGAAGCTTTCTTT. J is TRBJ1-1 and V is TRBV20-1; a weak D match, TRBD1 (6 bases). Germline lookup yields CDR1 DFQATT and CDR2 SNEGSKA (reference sequence). Trimming pared 3 bases from V and 0 bases from J, leaving 14 bases between. This CDR3 has 15 residues.

This clone was seen many times. Other nucleotide sequences in the sample specify the same CDR3. V usage is TRBV7-9 and J usage is TRBJ2-7; D call uncertain. Trimming removed 1 base at V and 7 bases at J, with 8 bases between. This CDR3 is 12 amino acids long. In germline, CDR1 is SEHNR, CDR2 FQNEAQ (reference sequence). CDR3 nucleotide sequence: TGTGCCAGCAGCTTAGGAGGTGGAGAGCAGTACTTC. As protein: CASSLGGGEQYF.

This clone showed up many times. The V call is TRBV20-1, the J call TRBJ2-3; 14 bases align to TRBD2. The CDR3 extends over 19 amino acids. The germline V gene has CDR1 DFQATT and CDR2 SNEGSKA (reference sequence). V lost 0 bases, J lost 0 bases, and 8 bases stayed unmatched. The CDR3 is CSARDLSTSGGASTDTQYF. The CDR3 DNA follows: TGCAGTGCTAGAGATTTGTCGACTAGCGGGGGGGCGAGCACAGATACGCAGTATTTT.

This clone appeared many times. Different DNA sequences within this sample yield the same CDR3. V usage is TRBV3-1 and J usage is TRBJ2-3, with 9 bases identical to TRBD2. V lost 4 bases and J lost 6; bases outside the gene matches: 5. CDR1 and CDR2 (germline): LGHDT, YNNKEL (reference sequence). The CDR3 runs 14 residues. CDR3 bases: TGTGCCAGCAGCCGCACTAGCGGGCAGGATACGCAGTATTTT. Translation: CASSRTSGQDTQYF.

The rearrangement links TRBV19 to TRBJ2-7, with D possibly matching TRBD1 (6 bases). The V gene lost 7 bases and the J gene lost 2 bases, with 15 bases spanning the gap. Germline V gives CDR1 LNHDA, CDR2 SQIVND (reference sequence). The CDR3 extends over 14 amino acids. CDR3 DNA: TGTGCCAGTAAGTCTACAGCAGGGGCCTACGAGCAGTACTTC. It specifies CASKSTAGAYEQYF.

Of note for this clone: This CDR3 fails to terminate in the conserved phenylalanine or tryptophan, so it likely reflects a read error. The limits of the CDR3 on the DNA are not certain, so only TCRdb's listed CDR3 is given. The V call is TRBV20-1, the J call TRBJ2-2. Germline lookup yields CDR1 DFQATT and CDR2 SNEGSKA (reference sequence). Including both end residues, the CDR3 is 9 amino acids long. CDR3 amino acids: CSAREGLAG.

This clone ranks as medium-sized. The chain combines TRBV12-3 or TRBV12-4 with TRBJ2-1; 14 positions match TRBD2. CDR3 length: 16 amino acids. With V trimmed by 5 bases and J by 9 bases, 9 bases remained unmatched. The CDR3, as DNA: TGTGCCAGCAGTAACCACGGGACTAGCGGGGGATTTGAGCAGTTCTTC. Encoded protein: CASSNHGTSGGFEQFF.

This chain connects TRBV5-1 to TRBJ2-7; 9 bases fit TRBD2. CDR1 is SGHRS and CDR2 is YFSETQ in the germline V gene. V trimming: 3 bases; J trimming: 3 bases; junction bases outside the gene matches: 7. The CDR3 length is 15 residues. CDR3 DNA sequence: TGCGCCAGCAGCTATGGACTAGCGAGATACTACGAGCAGTACTTC. Amino acids: CASSYGLARYYEQYF.

The V and J genes are TRBV6-4 and TRBJ1-1; D is ambiguous. The CDR3 has 13 amino acids. Germline loops: CDR1 MRHNA, CDR2 SNTAGT. V was cut by 4 bases and J by 1 base, with 7 bases left in between. The DNA for the CDR3 is TGTGCCAGCAGTGTCGGGGAGAACACTGAAGCTTTCTTT. This sequence encodes CASSVGENTEAFF.

To note about this clone: Because it lacks the conserved phenylalanine or tryptophan at the end, this CDR3 is likely a read error. The V call is TRBV4-3, the J call TRBJ2-1, with D perhaps TRBD1 (5 bases). V shed 2 bases and J shed 5 bases, with 13 bases lying between them. Germline values: CDR1 LGHNA, CDR2 YSLEER. The CDR3 extends over 15 amino acids. Here the CDR3 reads CASSQTDSLHNEQFL. DNA for the CDR3: TGCGCCAGCAGCCAAACCGACAGTCTTCACAATGAGCAGTTCCTC.

This chain links TRBV9 with TRBJ2-3; the D gene is possibly TRBD2 (5 bases). V was pared by 0 bases and J by 1 base, with 12 bases between. Germline-derived CDR1 and CDR2 are SGDLS and YYNGEE. The CDR3 sequence is 16 residues long. The CDR3 sequence is CASSVGTLGRTDTQYF. Here the CDR3 DNA reads TGTGCCAGCAGCGTAGGGACTTTAGGCCGCACAGATACGCAGTATTTT.

This clone was seen many times. The sample contains more than one DNA sequence encoding this CDR3. The J gene is TRBJ2-4, the V gene TRBV3-1; D remains unclear. CDR1 and CDR2 from the germline V gene are LGHDT and YNNKEL (reference sequence). This CDR3 spans 12 amino acids. Trimming removed 1 base at V and 6 bases at J, with 4 bases between. The CDR3 bases are TGTGCCAGCAGCCAAGGGGGAAACATTCAGTACTTC. It codes for CASSQGGNIQYF.

Comment on this clone: Germline is not matched at one junction end, which may reflect a read error. The chain links TRBV5-1 to TRBJ2-6, with 10 positions matching TRBD1. The CDR3 runs 17 residues. Germline CDR1 reads SGHRS; CDR2 reads YFSETQ. The CDR3 loop reads CASSLGQGAYGANVLTF. In nucleotides, the CDR3 is TGCGCCAGCAGCTTGGGACAGGGGGCGTATGGGGCCAACGTTCTGACTTTC.

This clone counts as medium-sized. This sequence joins TRBV18 and TRBJ2-1; tentatively, D is TRBD2 (5 bases). V was pared by 4 bases and J by 8 bases, with 15 bases between. The CDR3 covers 14 residues. Germline CDR1 reads KGHSH; CDR2 reads LQKENI. The CDR3 DNA follows: TGTGCCAGCTCACTAGGATTCGAGGGAGATGAGCAGTTCTTC. Protein product: CASSLGFEGDEQFF.

This clone has at least ten counts. The rearrangement links TRBV7-8 to TRBJ2-2; tentative D call: TRBD2 (5 bases). Germline CDR1 reads SGHVS; CDR2 reads FQNEAQ. V was trimmed by 3 bases and J by 6 bases, leaving 11 bases between them. The CDR3 loop spans 14 amino acids. This CDR3 is CASSFTRVAGELFF. DNA of the CDR3: TGTGCCAGCAGCTTTACGAGGGTGGCCGGGGAGCTGTTTTTT.